This note documents a single TCR beta chain sequence. There are a few counts of this clonotype. The clone's antigen remains unknown. Within one base of it there is no much larger clone, and no base qualities were kept. The CDR3 spans 16 residues, from the cysteine through the phenylalanine. Only CDR3 DNA remains: 48 bases, in frame from the first base. V is pared back by 1 base and J by 4 bases, with 16 bases lying between the germline termini. CDR1 SGHVS and CDR2 FNYEAQ were looked up in the germline V gene. The data stem from a study of T-cell memory formation after mild COVID-19 (dated by TCRdb to about 2021). About the study as a whole: Most TCR sequence clusters were specific to one of the two donors. In two donors, T-cell clones that expanded and contracted after mild COVID-19 were followed by sequencing TCRalpha and TCRbeta repertoires longitudinally. The cohort was made up of two young adult volunteers, one female and one male, who were previously healthy. Overall study outcomes, separate from this receptor: The detection of some responding clones in pre-infection memory suggests that pre-existing cross-reactive memory T cells joined the SARS-CoV-2 response. Only a couple of mild cases were covered in the study, and larger cohorts including severe cases with pre-infection samples were considered necessary. Balanced CD4/CD8 phenotypes were observed for clones contracting from day 15 to 85, whereas a bias towards CD4+ was observed for a second wave of clones expanding from day 15 to 37. SARS-CoV-2 specificity was not confirmed for the second-wave clones peaking on day 37. Contracting CD4+ clones were located mainly in the CM and EM memory subsets, whereas CD8+ clones were found to be enriched in EMRA.

TCRdb lists the instrument as Illumina NovaSeq 6000. cDNA libraries for TCRalpha and TCRbeta were prepared by 5'RACE using constant-segment primers, with sample barcodes and unique molecular identifiers added. RNA was extracted from every sample with Trizol reagent. Library amplification was performed in two PCR steps, and a second sample barcode and Illumina TruSeq adapters were introduced in the second step. Libraries were sequenced on an Illumina NovaSeq with 2 x 150 bp paired-end reads. The study's own analysis went as follows. Reads were demultiplexed and collapsed into UMI-guided consensus sequences with migec v1.2.7. Using mixcr v2.1.11, UMI consensuses were aligned to TRA and TRB V and J templates and then assembled into clonotypes. Clonotypes were classified as expanded or contracted when called significant by both edgeR and NoisET, with noise models trained on biological replicates. edgeR calls used a false discovery rate-adjusted p below 0.01 and a log2 fold-change threshold of 1. As an exploratory analysis of dynamics, max-normalized trajectories of the 1000 most abundant clonotypes were examined by PCA with hierarchical clustering. The CD4 or CD8 phenotype of responding clones was assigned using the separately sequenced CD4+ and CD8+ repertoires. TCRdb reworked the public reads: Q25 trimming with fastp, MiXCR clone assembly, productive beta chains retained. Identical CDR3 protein sequences are pooled into one entry, listed with their most common genes and DNA. The V and J calls come from TCRdb's annotation, not from the publication. Across this sample there are 350,000 to 450,000 distinct CDR3 sequences, with 20% to 25% seen only once. The top ten constitute around 9% of the sample.

PBMCs were isolated by Ficoll-Paque density gradient centrifugation. Recombination linked TRBV7-6 to TRBJ1-2; the D gene is possibly TRBD1, with 6 bases matching. The sample consisted of PBMCs or a T cell subset sorted from them (not recorded which). The sequence derives from an adult woman who had mild COVID-19 (a few samples of this study predate the infection). The sample titles of this study are shuffled in the database, so cell type and time point are left out; the donor was told from shared clones. The DNA is as follows: TGTGCCAGCAGCTTAGGCAGGGGAGGAGGTTTCTATGGCTACACCTTC. The resulting protein is CASSLGRGGGFYGYTF.